The clone carrying this T cell receptor (beta chain) came up a few times. The data derive from a study of cytomegalovirus exposure and HLA in healthy donors. The PCR made use of 60 Vbeta and 13 Jbeta primers. Libraries were prepared by immunoSEQ multiplex PCR; TCRdb keeps only in-frame clonotypes and omits some of them. The repertoire holds about 120,000 clones, with around 69% as singletons. V lost 6 bases and J lost 0, with 12 bases in between. This CDR3 has 14 amino acids. Germline V lookup: CDR1 SNHLY, CDR2 FYNNEI. The rearrangement links TRBV2 to TRBJ2-7, with a tentative D call TRBD1 (5 bases). Sequences were obtained from PBMCs. This clonotype was sampled from a man in his fifties or sixties in good health and CMV-seropositive. CDR3 nucleotide sequence: TGTGCCAGCAGCCTGACAGTGAGCTCCTACGAGCAGTACTTC. Translation gives CASSLTVSSYEQYF.